A single sample is the source of the 28 T cell receptor beta chains below, sequenced in a study of PD-1 blockade in classical Hodgkin lymphoma. All trial patients relapsed after autologous stem cell transplantation. Out of thawed PBMCs, magnetic negative selection purified CD4+ T cells. Clones were sequenced by immunoSEQ multiplex PCR, and TCRdb holds only the in-frame ones, with some missing. In the table there are nearly 25,000 clones, 84% of which are singletons. The input for sequencing was CD4+ T cells from blood, taken at baseline. These receptors came from a human donor with classical Hodgkin lymphoma.

The chain couples TRBV28 to TRBJ2-1; 11 nucleotides align to TRBD2. Unmatched junction bases numbered 9, after V lost 2 bases and J lost 0 bases. Germline lookup yields CDR1 MDHEN and CDR2 SYDVKM. CDR3 length: 19 residues. The CDR3 loop reads CASSLKGLAGGNSYNEQFF. CDR3 DNA: TGTGCCAGCAGTTTAAAAGGGCTAGCGGGGGGCAACTCCTACAATGAGCAGTTCTTC.

The J gene is TRBJ1-1, the V gene TRBV7-6; 11 bases align to TRBD1. Germline-derived CDR1 and CDR2 are SGHVS and FNYEAQ. The CDR3 has 15 residues. V shed 1 base and J 4 bases; nucleotides not matched to a gene: 2. DNA of the CDR3: TGTGCCAGCAGCTTAGGGGGACAGGGGGTCACTGAAGCTTTCTTT. This encodes CASSLGGQGVTEAFF.

This clone was found a few times. CDR3: CASSYAYRASSGYTF. The CDR3 bases are TGTGCCAGCAGTTACGCCTACAGGGCGTCTAGTGGCTACACCTTC. The chain couples TRBV6-5 to TRBJ1-2; a weak D match, TRBD1 (6 bases). Germline-derived CDR1 and CDR2 are MNHEY and SVGAGI. V gave up 2 bases and J gave up 7 bases, with 17 bases separating them. The CDR3 is 15 residues long.

The gene calls are TRBV19 and TRBJ2-3; tentative D call: TRBD2 (7 bases). This CDR3 has 15 residues. From germline, CDR1 is LNHDA and CDR2 SQIVND (reference sequence). V lost 5 bases, J lost 2 bases, and 14 bases lay in between. CDR3 sequence reads: CASSVGGRVTDTQYF. For the CDR3, the DNA is TGTGCCAGTAGTGTGGGGGGGCGGGTCACAGATACGCAGTATTTT.

V usage is TRBV9 and J usage is TRBJ2-5; 11 bases are shared with TRBD2. This CDR3 has 14 residues. The V gene's germline CDR1 is SGDLS and CDR2 YYNGEE. V lost 4 bases and J lost 5; bases outside the gene matches: 4. The CDR3 is CASSLAGGRETQYF. The CDR3 nucleotides are TGTGCCAGCAGCCTAGCGGGGGGAAGGGAGACCCAGTACTTC.

This rearrangement joins TRBV28 to TRBJ1-2, with a possible D match to TRBD1 (6 bases). CDR3 length: 14 amino acids. Germline loops: CDR1 MDHEN, CDR2 SYDVKM. The V and J ends lost 3 bases and 0 bases respectively, with 8 bases between them. CDR3 DNA: TGTGCCAGCAGTTTGGACAGAGCTAACTATGGCTACACCTTC. It yields the protein CASSLDRANYGYTF.

The gene calls are TRBV6-6 and TRBJ1-2; D is perhaps TRBD1 (6 bases). The germline gives CDR1 MNHNY, CDR2 SVGAGI (reference sequence). The CDR3 is made up of 12 amino acids. V lost 5 bases to trimming and J lost 8 bases, with 12 bases between them. The CDR3 loop reads CASSDRFRGYTF. The CDR3 DNA sequence: TGTGCCAGCAGTGACAGGTTTCGGGGCTACACCTTC.

The chain is built from TRBV2 and TRBJ2-5; D may match TRBD1 or TRBD2 (6 bases each). Trimming left V 6 bases short and J 5 bases short, with 19 bases between. The CDR3 loop spans 15 amino acids. Germline CDR1 and CDR2: SNHLY and FYNNEI. As DNA, the CDR3 is TGTGCCAGCAGGATACAGGGATCGGGACTGGAGACCCAGTACTTC. It encodes CASRIQGSGLETQYF.

The chain carries TRBV18 and TRBJ2-5; no clear D gene. This CDR3 is 13 amino acids long. The germline V gene encodes CDR1 KGHSH and CDR2 LQKENI. With 10 bases removed from V and 2 bases from J, the gap between germline ends came to 14 bases. The CDR3 is CATLTGLQETQYF. In nucleotides, the CDR3 is TGTGCCACCTTGACGGGTCTACAAGAGACCCAGTACTTC.

V gene TRBV21-1 combines with J gene TRBJ2-7; the table gives TRBD2 as D, unverified against the DNA. TRBV21-1 is labeled a pseudogene. This CDR3 has 16 residues. CDR3 DNA: TGTGCCAGCAGCGGGTGCCCCCCACTAGGGACCTACGAGCAGTACTTC. Its translation: CASSGCPPLGTYEQYF.

Only one count was recorded for this clone. The chain couples TRBV9 to TRBJ1-2, with unresolved D. Germline V gene lookup returns CDR1 SGDLS and CDR2 YYNGEE. V dropped 4 bases and J dropped 3 bases, with 22 bases sitting between them. The CDR3 runs 17 residues. The CDR3 DNA sequence: TGTGCCAGCAGCCCAGAACTAGGAAGGGCTCAATACTATGGCTACACCTTC. Translated, it gives CASSPELGRAQYYGYTF.

This sequence joins TRBV28 and TRBJ2-3, with D possibly matching TRBD2 (6 bases). The length of the CDR3 is 14 residues. Germline V gene lookup returns CDR1 MDHEN and CDR2 SYDVKM. V dropped 3 bases and J dropped 3 bases, with 10 bases sitting between them. CDR3 sequence (DNA): TGTGCCAGCAGTTTTTGGAGGGGTACAGATACGCAGTATTTT. This sequence encodes CASSFWRGTDTQYF.

This clone appeared once. The rearrangement joins TRBV6-5 to TRBJ2-7, with 7 nucleotides matching TRBD2. Per the germline V gene, CDR1 is MNHEY and CDR2 is SVGAGI. This CDR3 is 12 amino acids long. The trim removed 6 bases at V and 6 bases at J, leaving 5 bases unmatched. The DNA of the CDR3 is TGTGCCAGCAGCGGGGCTAGCGGCGAGCAGTACTTC. Translated: CASSGASGEQYF.

This chain links TRBV28 with TRBJ2-3; 9 nucleotides align to TRBD1. Germline V CDR1 and CDR2: MDHEN, SYDVKM. The V gene end was trimmed by 3 bases and the J gene end by 1 base; junction bases not matched to a gene: 11. This CDR3 contains 18 residues. CDR3 residues: CASSFGTGTYSGTDTQYF. DNA of the CDR3: TGTGCCAGCAGTTTCGGGACAGGGACATATAGCGGCACAGATACGCAGTATTTT.

About this clone itself: A junction boundary mismatches the germline segment, possibly from a read error. V and J are TRBV5-1 and TRBJ1-1, with D perhaps matching TRBD1 (5 bases). The CDR3 totals 17 residues. In germline, CDR1 is SGHRS, CDR2 YFSETQ. Written as DNA, the CDR3 is TGCGCCAGCAACTTGCGGGGGAACAATAGATTGAACACTGAAGCTTTCTTT. It translates to CASNLRGNNRLNTEAFF.

This clone was recorded only once. This sequence joins TRBV11-3 and TRBJ1-2, with D perhaps matching TRBD1 (5 bases). Germline loops: CDR1 SGHNT, CDR2 YENEEA. This CDR3 region has 13 residues. V was shortened by 5 bases and J by 8 bases, with 15 bases between the two germline ends. The CDR3 DNA reads TGTGCCAGCAGCGGTCTGGGGGTTCGCGGCTACACCTTC. The encoded protein is CASSGLGVRGYTF.

The chain carries TRBV4-2 and TRBJ1-2; D is uncertain. CDR1 is LGHNA and CDR2 is YNFKEQ in the germline V gene. The CDR3 length is 15 residues. V was pared by 0 bases and J by 8 bases, with 16 bases between. In DNA form, the CDR3 reads TGTGCCAGCAGCCAAGATATTGGTCGGTTGGAGGGCTACACCTTC. Translated, it gives CASSQDIGRLEGYTF.

The rearrangement uses TRBV6-1 and TRBJ1-4; the match to TRBD1 covers 11 bases. This CDR3 contains 13 residues. Germline values: CDR1 MNHNS, CDR2 SASEGT. J lost 7 bases, V lost 8 bases, and 3 bases had no gene match. CDR3 sequence: CASPGQGVEKLFF. CDR3 sequence (DNA): TGTGCCAGCCCGGGACAGGGGGTTGAAAAACTGTTTTTT.

The chain is built from TRBV7-9 and TRBJ2-7; TRBD2 aligns across 7 bases. The CDR3 covers 15 residues. Per germline, CDR1 SEHNR and CDR2 FQNEAQ (reference sequence). Germline trimming cut 1 base from V and 5 bases from J; bases unmatched to any gene: 8. The CDR3 coding sequence is TGTGCCAGCAGCTTAGAGGGCGGGGGACTCCACGAGCAGTACTTC. It translates to CASSLEGGGLHEQYF.

The chain recombines TRBV5-4 with TRBJ1-1; 8 nucleotides agree with TRBD1. CDR3 length equals 15 residues. Germline loops: CDR1 SGHNT, CDR2 YYREEE (reference sequence). Trimming at V came to 0 bases and at J to 3 bases, leaving 4 bases not matched to a gene. CDR3 residues: CASSLADREYTEAFF. CDR3 DNA: TGTGCCAGCAGCTTGGCGGACAGGGAGTACACTGAAGCTTTCTTT.

The chain carries TRBV5-8 and TRBJ2-6, with D hard to call. This CDR3 spans 13 amino acids. Trimming cost V 2 bases and J 4 bases, with 4 bases left between them. Germline CDR1 and CDR2: SGHTS and YDEGEE. The CDR3 bases are TGTGCCAGCAGCTTCGGGGGGGCCAACGTCCTGACTTTC. Encoded protein: CASSFGGANVLTF.

The chain employs TRBV7-2 and TRBJ2-2; possibly TRBD1 for D (6 bases). Per the germline V gene, CDR1 is SGHTA and CDR2 is FQGNSA. V gave up 2 bases and J gave up 3 bases, with 10 bases separating them. CDR3 length equals 15 residues. The CDR3, as DNA: TGTGCCAGCAGCTTATCCAGGGGAGACACCGGGGAGCTGTTTTTT. Amino acids: CASSLSRGDTGELFF. Full variable domain (remainder filled in from reference TRBV7-2 and TRBJ2-2): GAGVSQSPSNKVTEKGKDVELRCDPISGHTALYWYRQSLGQGLEFLIYFQGNSAPDKSGLPSDRFSAERTGGSVSTLTIQRTQQEDSAVYLCASSLSRGDTGELFFGEGSRLTVL.

The V and J genes are TRBV27 and TRBJ2-7; unclear D gene. Germline assignment: CDR1 MNHEY and CDR2 SMNVEV (reference sequence). The CDR3 is 14 residues long. Trimming shortened V by 2 bases and J by 4 bases, and 12 bases separated the two germline ends. The CDR3 nucleotides are TGTGCCAGCAGTTTACAAGGGTGGGGTTACGAGCAGTACTTC. Translating gives CASSLQGWGYEQYF.

V and J are TRBV5-5 and TRBJ2-5; a weak D match, TRBD2 (5 bases). With 2 bases removed from V and 2 bases from J, the gap between germline ends came to 13 bases. In germline, CDR1 is SGHKS, CDR2 YYEKEE (reference sequence). This CDR3 has 15 amino acids. CDR3 DNA sequence: TGTGCCAGCAGCTTAACGGGGAGCCCTCAAGAGACCCAGTACTTC. Translating gives CASSLTGSPQETQYF.

J is TRBJ1-4 and V is TRBV9; 12 nucleotides agree with TRBD1. CDR1 is SGDLS and CDR2 is YYNGEE in the germline V gene. V lost 1 base, J lost 10 bases, and 8 bases stayed unmatched. The CDR3 is made up of 16 amino acids. The DNA for the CDR3 is TGTGCCAGCAGCGTAATGTCAGGGACAGGGGGCGGAAAACTGTTTTTT. Its translation is CASSVMSGTGGGKLFF.

This clone has only one observation. V and J are TRBV7-3 and TRBJ2-3; D not certain. Looked up from germline, CDR1 is SGHTA and CDR2 is FQGTGA. CDR3 length: 14 amino acids. Trimming stripped 2 bases from V and 0 bases from J, with 6 bases between. CDR3 bases: TGTGCCAGCAGCTTAGCCACTAGCACAGATACGCAGTATTTT. Its protein product is CASSLATSTDTQYF.

This chain connects TRBV5-1 to TRBJ2-1; 11 positions agree with TRBD1. The CDR3 contains 15 residues. V trimming: 0 bases; J trimming: 8 bases; junction bases outside the gene matches: 4. CDR1 and CDR2 (germline): SGHRS, YFSETQ. This CDR3 is CASSLGWTGGDEQFF. Here the CDR3 DNA reads TGCGCCAGCAGCTTGGGTTGGACAGGGGGCGATGAGCAGTTCTTC.

This clone was seen only a few times. This chain connects TRBV2 to TRBJ2-1; maybe TRBD1 (6 bases). Germline lookup yields CDR1 SNHLY and CDR2 FYNNEI. The ends were cut back, 3 bases at V and 8 bases at J, with 17 bases in the middle. The CDR3 runs to 15 residues. The CDR3 protein is CASSDQGQGFDEQFF. CDR3 sequence (DNA): TGTGCCAGCAGTGATCAGGGGCAGGGTTTCGATGAGCAGTTCTTC.